The next 16 T cell receptor beta chains were all read from a single sample in a study of cytomegalovirus exposure and HLA in healthy donors. PCR used 60 Vbeta primers and 13 Jbeta primers. Some clones are missing from TCRdb's copy, which holds only in-frame ones; the method was immunoSEQ multiplex PCR. Its listing shows 100,000 or so clones. Input material: PBMCs. The receptor set was obtained from a man aged 45-65 years in good health and CMV-seronegative.

The rearrangement joins TRBV4-3 to TRBJ1-1; 11 bases match TRBD1. Germline CDR1 is LGHNA and CDR2 is YSLEER. The CDR3 totals 14 residues. The J segment lost 4 bases and the V segment lost 3 bases, leaving 1 base of the junction unmatched. The CDR3 here is CASSHGQGATEAFF. The CDR3 region has the DNA TGCGCCAGCAGCCACGGACAGGGGGCCACTGAAGCTTTCTTT.

This chain uses TRBV2 with TRBJ1-1; D gene ambiguous. The germline gives CDR1 SNHLY, CDR2 FYNNEI. The CDR3 has 11 residues. With 6 bases removed from V and 7 bases from J, the gap between germline ends came to 9 bases. CDR3 residues: CASRQRVEAFF. CDR3 sequence (DNA): TGTGCCAGCAGACAGAGGGTTGAAGCTTTCTTT.

The gene calls are TRBV11-2 and TRBJ1-4; D unresolved. Germline lookup yields CDR1 SGHAT and CDR2 FQNNGV. The CDR3 has 15 amino acids. V lost 0 bases, J lost 7 bases, and 12 bases lay in between. The CDR3 region is CASSLDRGLGEKLFF. The CDR3 region has the DNA TGTGCCAGCAGCTTAGATCGGGGTTTAGGTGAAAAACTGTTTTTT.

J is TRBJ2-7 and V is TRBV27; D remains unclear. Germline CDR1 is MNHEY and CDR2 is SMNVEV (reference sequence). V lost 5 bases and J 0 bases, leaving 11 bases between the germline ends. CDR3 size: 14 residues. Here the CDR3 reads CASSPARLSYEQYF. The CDR3 region has the DNA TGTGCCAGCAGTCCAGCTAGACTCTCCTACGAGCAGTACTTC.

The chain employs TRBV11-2 and TRBJ1-3; D is ambiguous. V lost 11 bases and J 0 bases, leaving 8 bases between the germline ends. The CDR3 is 12 residues long. The germline V gene has CDR1 SGHAT and CDR2 FQNNGV. This CDR3 is CASWSSGNTIYF. DNA of the CDR3: TGTGCCTCATGGAGCTCTGGAAACACCATATATTTT.

V is TRBV9 and J is TRBJ1-2; maybe TRBD1 (6 bases). This CDR3 region has 15 residues. V lost 4 bases and J lost 7, with 20 bases in between. The germline V gene encodes CDR1 SGDLS and CDR2 YYNGEE. Here the CDR3 reads CASSPSGQYLGGYTF. In DNA, the CDR3 is TGTGCCAGCAGCCCCTCCGGACAGTATTTGGGTGGCTACACCTTC.

The chain combines TRBV27 with TRBJ2-7; 7 bases are a match to TRBD2. Germline CDR1 and CDR2: MNHEY and SMNVEV (reference sequence). The CDR3 has 18 amino acids. With V trimmed by 1 base and J by 7 bases, 19 bases remained unmatched. The chain's CDR3 is CASSLFGQDLGTTWEQYF. The CDR3 DNA reads as TGTGCCAGCAGTTTATTTGGACAAGACCTTGGGACTACGTGGGAGCAGTACTTC.

V and J are TRBV7-2 and TRBJ1-2; 8 bases are a match to TRBD1. The germline CDR1 and CDR2 sequences are SGHTA and FQGNSA. The CDR3 totals 16 residues. With V trimmed by 1 base and J by 7 bases, 11 bases remained unmatched. CDR3 coding DNA: TGTGCCAGCAGCTTAGTCTCGTGGGACAGGTCGAGTGGCTACACCTTC. Amino acid sequence: CASSLVSWDRSSGYTF.

The chain joins TRBV7-8 to TRBJ1-2, with 7 bases matching TRBD1. Germline lookup yields CDR1 SGHVS and CDR2 FQNEAQ. V shed 1 base, J shed 5 bases, and the junction held 4 bases outside the gene matches. The CDR3 sequence is 14 residues long. The CDR3 nucleotides are TGTGCCAGCAGCTTAGAACAGGGGTCGTATGGCTACACCTTC. Its translation: CASSLEQGSYGYTF.

The chain employs TRBV2 and TRBJ1-1, with D possibly TRBD1 on 6 matching bases. Trimming removed 5 bases from V and 0 bases from J, with 16 bases in between. CDR1 is SNHLY and CDR2 is FYNNEI in the germline V gene. The CDR3 contains 16 residues. The CDR3 region has the DNA TGTGCCAGCAGTCTTTTGACAGGAGCAATGAACACTGAAGCTTTCTTT. It translates to CASSLLTGAMNTEAFF. The full variable domain, with the rest looked up from reference TRBV2 and TRBJ1-1, is EPEVTQTPSHQVTQMGQEVILRCVPISNHLYFYWYRQILGQKVEFLVSFYNNEISEKSEIFDDQFSVERPDGSNFTLKIRSTKLEDSAMYFCASSLLTGAMNTEAFFGQGTRLTVV.

The chain links TRBV5-1 to TRBJ2-7; 11 bases agree with TRBD1. This CDR3 is 15 amino acids long. Germline assignment: CDR1 SGHRS and CDR2 YFSETQ. The J segment lost 5 bases and the V segment lost 3 bases, leaving 7 bases of the junction unmatched. CDR3 DNA sequence: TGCGCCAGCAGCTCAGGGGACAGGGGGTTCGACGAGCAGTACTTC. Its protein product is CASSSGDRGFDEQYF.

The V call is TRBV5-1, the J call TRBJ2-7, with 10 bases lining up with TRBD2. There are 15 residues in the CDR3. The J segment lost 2 bases and the V segment lost 0 bases, leaving 2 bases of the junction unmatched. Germline CDR1 is SGHRS and CDR2 is YFSETQ. CDR3 in DNA: TGCGCCAGCAGCTTGGTCCTAGCGGGGGCCTACGAGCAGTACTTC. As protein: CASSLVLAGAYEQYF.

The chain carries TRBV2 and TRBJ2-3; 7 positions agree with TRBD1. The CDR3 runs to 11 residues. Germline loops: CDR1 SNHLY, CDR2 FYNNEI. V was pared by 7 bases and J by 12 bases, with 7 bases of the junction left unmatched. CDR3 DNA sequence: TGTGCCAGCAATGGACAGGCGGTTCAGTATTTT. It yields the protein CASNGQAVQYF.

The chain carries TRBV4-1 and TRBJ1-2; 10 bases align to TRBD1. The CDR3 is 18 amino acids. With 0 bases clipped from V and 10 bases from J, the junction kept 17 bases outside the gene matches. In germline, CDR1 is MGHRA, CDR2 YSYEKL. The CDR3 is CASSQEGGMQGGQGDYTF. CDR3 DNA sequence: TGCGCCAGCAGCCAAGAAGGTGGGATGCAAGGTGGACAGGGGGACTACACCTTC.

The V and J genes are TRBV7-2 and TRBJ1-1; 8 nucleotides align to TRBD1. CDR3 length: 15 residues. The germline V gene has CDR1 SGHTA and CDR2 FQGNSA. V gave up 4 bases and J gave up 5 bases; unmatched junction bases: 9. The chain's CDR3 is CASSWGQDLLTEAFF. For the CDR3, the DNA is TGTGCCAGCAGCTGGGGACAGGACCTCTTGACTGAAGCTTTCTTT.

V and J are TRBV4-1 and TRBJ1-5, with D unresolved. The V and J ends lost 5 bases and 2 bases respectively, with 13 bases between them. Germline lookup yields CDR1 MGHRA and CDR2 YSYEKL. The CDR3 sequence is 15 residues long. As DNA, the CDR3 is TGCGCCAGCAGCAAACTCTTTGTAGGCAATCAGCCCCAGCATTTT. This encodes CASSKLFVGNQPQHF.